The clone carrying this TCR beta chain was seen once. Germline CDR1 reads LNHNV; CDR2 reads YYDKDF (reference sequence). Trimming took 0 bases from V and 8 from J, leaving 16 bases between them. The CDR3 is 15 amino acids. The data are from a study of blood T cell repertoires in COVID-19. Looking at the study overall: COVID-19 samples from acute and convalescent phases originated in the United States, Italy and Spain. The analysed material was cDNA or gDNA that came from T cells, B-cell-depleted T cells, or PBMCs.

As processed by the authors: Counts of nucleated cells, estimated from reference gene primer amplification, were obtained. Measured with immunoSEQ multiplex PCR; TCRdb has only the in-frame clones, and not every one. That table supplies the V and J calls and clone size; D and trimming were determined from the DNA. Here the sample spans 200,000 to 250,000 clones, approximately 80% being singletons. Sequencing input: peripheral blood. V and J are TRBV15 and TRBJ1-2; maybe TRBD1 (5 bases). This receptor was taken from a woman aged 45-59 years with acute or convalescent COVID-19. Here the CDR3 reads CATSRDTTQGGGYTF. The DNA for the CDR3 is TGTGCCACCAGCAGAGATACGACGCAGGGTGGCGGCTACACCTTC.